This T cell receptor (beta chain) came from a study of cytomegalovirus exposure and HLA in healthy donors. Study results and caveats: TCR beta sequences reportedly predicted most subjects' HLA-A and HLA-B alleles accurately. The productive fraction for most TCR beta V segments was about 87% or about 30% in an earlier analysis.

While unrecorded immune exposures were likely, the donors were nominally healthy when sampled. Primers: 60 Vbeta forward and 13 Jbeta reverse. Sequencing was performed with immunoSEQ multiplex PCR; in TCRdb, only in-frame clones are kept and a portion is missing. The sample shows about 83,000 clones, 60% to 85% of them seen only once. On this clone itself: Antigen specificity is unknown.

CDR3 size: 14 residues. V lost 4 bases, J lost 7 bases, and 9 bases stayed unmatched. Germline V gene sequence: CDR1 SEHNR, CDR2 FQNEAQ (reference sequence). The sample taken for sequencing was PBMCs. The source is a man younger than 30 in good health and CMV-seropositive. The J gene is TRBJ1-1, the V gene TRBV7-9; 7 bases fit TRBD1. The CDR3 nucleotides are TGTGCCAGCAGCTGCGAGACAGGGATATGTGAAGCTTTCTTT. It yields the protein CASSCETGICEAFF.